This is a list of T cell receptor beta chains from one sample in a study of cytomegalovirus exposure and HLA in healthy donors. Using immunoSEQ multiplex PCR, the repertoire was profiled, and TCRdb retains in-frame clones only, with some absent. Of roughly 150,000 clones in the sample, roughly 79% were seen once. Sequences were obtained from PBMCs. These receptors originate from a male donor in good health and CMV-seronegative. The CDR3 runs from the conserved cysteine through the conserved F or W. The D gene is left open where the match is weak. Clone sizes are given selectively: once, few, many, or a class where the clone is expanded.

clone_size: .; v_call: TRBV6-1; j_call: TRBJ2-1; d_call: TRBD2; cdr3_nt: TGTGCCAGCGGTACTAGCGGGGCCTACAATGAGCAGTTCTTC; cdr3_aa: CASGTSGAYNEQFF
clone_size: few; v_call: TRBV19; j_call: TRBJ1-5; d_call: TRBD1; cdr3_nt: TGTGCCAGTAGTGGGACAGAAAATAGCAATCAGCCCCAGCATTTT; cdr3_aa: CASSGTENSNQPQHF
clone_size: .; v_call: TRBV5-1; j_call: TRBJ2-6; d_call: TRBD2; cdr3_nt: TGCGCCAGCAGCTCACTAGCGGGGGCTTCTGGGGCCAACGTCCTGACTTTC; cdr3_aa: CASSSLAGASGANVLTF
clone_size: .; v_call: TRBV13; j_call: TRBJ2-7; d_call: TRBD1; cdr3_nt: TGTGCCAGCAGCTCCAAGGGACAGGGTTATTACGAGCAGTACTTC; cdr3_aa: CASSSKGQGYYEQYF
clone_size: .; v_call: TRBV18; j_call: TRBJ1-3; d_call: TRBD1; cdr3_nt: TGTGCCAGCCCTCTATCCGGGACAGGCGTCTCTGGAAACACCATATATTTT; cdr3_aa: CASPLSGTGVSGNTIYF
clone_size: .; v_call: TRBV6-5; j_call: TRBJ2-5; d_call: TRBD2; cdr3_nt: TGTGCCAGCAGTTACTCTTCAGCGGGAGGGAAAGAGACCCAGTACTTC; cdr3_aa: CASSYSSAGGKETQYF
clone_size: many; v_call: TRBV6-4; j_call: TRBJ2-3; d_call: .; cdr3_nt: TGTGCCAGCAGTGACTCGAGCTTGTCGGTAGATACGCAGTATTTT; cdr3_aa: CASSDSSLSVDTQYF
clone_size: .; v_call: TRBV7-2; j_call: TRBJ2-5; d_call: TRBD2; cdr3_nt: TGTGCCAGCAGCTTAGGCGTGGCGGGAGGGGGCGAGACCCAGTACTTC; cdr3_aa: CASSLGVAGGGETQYF
clone_size: .; v_call: TRBV5-1; j_call: TRBJ1-1; d_call: TRBD1; cdr3_nt: TGCGCCAGCAGCCGAAGGACAGGGGAGGAAGCTTTCTTT; cdr3_aa: CASSRRTGEEAFF
clone_size: .; v_call: TRBV11-3; j_call: TRBJ2-1; d_call: TRBD1; cdr3_nt: TGTGCCAGCAGACCGACAGGGGGCTCGGGCAATGAGCAGTTCTTC; cdr3_aa: CASRPTGGSGNEQFF
clone_size: .; v_call: TRBV2; j_call: TRBJ1-2; d_call: .; cdr3_nt: TGTGCCAGCAGTACAGGGAACTATGGCTACACCTTC; cdr3_aa: CASSTGNYGYTF
clone_size: .; v_call: TRBV9; j_call: TRBJ2-3; d_call: .; cdr3_nt: TGTGCCAGCAGCGTAGCAGGCACAACGGATACGCAGTATTTT; cdr3_aa: CASSVAGTTDTQYF
clone_size: .; v_call: TRBV18; j_call: TRBJ2-2; d_call: .; cdr3_nt: TGTGCCAGCTCGTCACAGGAGAACACCGGGGAGCTGTTTTTT; cdr3_aa: CASSSQENTGELFF
clone_size: few; v_call: TRBV7-9; j_call: TRBJ1-1; d_call: .; cdr3_nt: TGTTCCAGCACTGCGCGCCCTGAAGCTTTCTTT; cdr3_aa: CSSTARPEAFF
clone_size: once; v_call: TRBV27; j_call: TRBJ2-7; d_call: .; cdr3_nt: TGTGCCAGCAGTCCCGGGATGGGCGTCTACGAGCAGTACTTC; cdr3_aa: CASSPGMGVYEQYF
clone_size: .; v_call: TRBV7-2; j_call: TRBJ2-7; d_call: TRBD1; cdr3_nt: TGTGCCAGCAGCCTACCGCCGGGACAGGGGTTCTACGAGCAGTACTTC; cdr3_aa: CASSLPPGQGFYEQYF
clone_size: .; v_call: TRBV7-2; j_call: TRBJ2-7; d_call: TRBD2; cdr3_nt: TGTGCCAGCAGCCCAATTGGGACTAGCGAGCCCTACGAGCAGTACTTC; cdr3_aa: CASSPIGTSEPYEQYF
clone_size: .; v_call: TRBV4-3; j_call: TRBJ1-1; d_call: .; cdr3_nt: TGCGCCAGCAGCCAAGATCCAGGGATCATTGCCTCTGAAGCTTTCTTT; cdr3_aa: CASSQDPGIIASEAFF
clone_size: .; v_call: TRBV7-9; j_call: TRBJ2-5; d_call: TRBD2; cdr3_nt: TGTGCCGTCGCCGAGGGAGGGCCCTCGGGAGAGACCCAGTACTTC; cdr3_aa: CAVAEGGPSGETQYF
clone_size: .; v_call: TRBV19; j_call: TRBJ2-3; d_call: TRBD2; cdr3_nt: TGTGCCAGTAGTATTAGCGGGGACACAGATACGCAGTATTTT; cdr3_aa: CASSISGDTDTQYF
clone_size: .; v_call: TRBV7-3; j_call: TRBJ1-1; d_call: .; cdr3_nt: TGTGCCAGCAGCTTAGGTACAGGGAACACTGAAGCTTTCTTT; cdr3_aa: CASSLGTGNTEAFF
clone_size: .; v_call: TRBV30; j_call: TRBJ2-7; d_call: TRBD2; cdr3_nt: TGTGCCTGGAGCCCTAGCGGGAGTTACCTCTACGAGCAGTACTTC; cdr3_aa: CAWSPSGSYLYEQYF
clone_size: .; v_call: TRBV18; j_call: TRBJ2-7; d_call: .; cdr3_nt: TGTGCCAGCTCAGGGGCAACCGAGCAGTACTTC; cdr3_aa: CASSGATEQYF
clone_size: .; v_call: TRBV4-3; j_call: TRBJ1-1; d_call: .; cdr3_nt: TGCGCCAGCAGCCAAGATGCGGGGATCGCTGAAGCTTTCTTT; cdr3_aa: CASSQDAGIAEAFF
clone_size: .; v_call: TRBV19; j_call: TRBJ2-4; d_call: .; cdr3_nt: TGTGCCAGTAGTACGGGGCCGTATGCGGGGCTAGCCAAAAACATTCAGTACTTC; cdr3_aa: CASSTGPYAGLAKNIQYF
clone_size: .; v_call: TRBV11-1; j_call: TRBJ1-6; d_call: .; cdr3_nt: TGTGCCAGCAGCCCCGATAGTGGCTATAATTCACCCCTCCACTTT; cdr3_aa: CASSPDSGYNSPLHF
clone_size: once; v_call: TRBV2; j_call: TRBJ2-7; d_call: .; cdr3_nt: TGTGCCAGCAGGCGGGACGGGTCCTACGAGCAGTACTTC; cdr3_aa: CASRRDGSYEQYF
clone_size: .; v_call: TRBV10-3; j_call: TRBJ2-2; d_call: .; cdr3_nt: TGTGCCATCGATCCGAGCGGAGGTGGTACCGGGGAGCTGTTTTTT; cdr3_aa: CAIDPSGGGTGELFF
clone_size: once; v_call: TRBV11-2; j_call: TRBJ2-1; d_call: .; cdr3_nt: TGTGCCAGCAGCACCTTAAGGTTAGCCTCCTACAATGAGCAGTTCTTC; cdr3_aa: CASSTLRLASYNEQFF
clone_size: .; v_call: TRBV6-6; j_call: TRBJ1-1; d_call: .; cdr3_nt: TGTGCCAGCAGTCGCGACAGGAGTGAAGCTTTCTTT; cdr3_aa: CASSRDRSEAFF
clone_size: .; v_call: TRBV11-2; j_call: TRBJ2-7; d_call: .; cdr3_nt: TGTGCCAGCAGCCCCCGGCCAGCGGGTAACTACGAGCAGTACTTC; cdr3_aa: CASSPRPAGNYEQYF
clone_size: .; v_call: TRBV10-3; j_call: TRBJ2-2; d_call: .; cdr3_nt: TGTGCCGGCGGGGGCCCCGGGGAGCTGTTTTTT; cdr3_aa: CAGGGPGELFF
clone_size: .; v_call: TRBV6-1; j_call: TRBJ1-6; d_call: .; cdr3_nt: TGTGCCAGCAATACTGACAGAAACTATAATTCACCCCTCCACTTT; cdr3_aa: CASNTDRNYNSPLHF
clone_size: .; v_call: TRBV7-2; j_call: TRBJ1-1; d_call: TRBD1; cdr3_nt: TGTGCCAGCAGCTTAGGCGTCGGGAGGGGGCCCACTGAAGCTTTCTTT; cdr3_aa: CASSLGVGRGPTEAFF
clone_size: .; v_call: TRBV5-1; j_call: TRBJ1-1; d_call: .; cdr3_nt: TGCGCCAGCAGACCCAGGACGTCTCAACAGGGCGAAGCTTTCTTT; cdr3_aa: CASRPRTSQQGEAFF
clone_size: .; v_call: TRBV6-1; j_call: TRBJ2-1; d_call: .; cdr3_nt: TGTGCCAGCGAAGGAGGGGGCCTAGGTGGGTATGAGCAGTTCTTC; cdr3_aa: CASEGGGLGGYEQFF
clone_size: few; v_call: TRBV19; j_call: TRBJ1-1; d_call: TRBD1; cdr3_nt: TGTGCCAGTAGTGCCAGACAGGGCCCGAGCACTGAAGCTTTCTTT; cdr3_aa: CASSARQGPSTEAFF
clone_size: .; v_call: TRBV11-2; j_call: TRBJ1-2; d_call: .; cdr3_nt: TGTGCCAGCAACAAACCCCCAGGGCATGGCTACACCTTC; cdr3_aa: CASNKPPGHGYTF
clone_size: .; v_call: TRBV6-6; j_call: TRBJ2-3; d_call: .; cdr3_nt: TGTGCCAGCAGTGACAGGAGTACGAGTGCAGATACGCAGTATTTT; cdr3_aa: CASSDRSTSADTQYF
clone_size: .; v_call: TRBV7-6; j_call: TRBJ2-4; d_call: .; cdr3_nt: TGTGCCAGCAGCGCCTCAGTAGCCAAAAACATTCAGTACTTC; cdr3_aa: CASSASVAKNIQYF
clone_size: .; v_call: TRBV15; j_call: TRBJ2-7; d_call: TRBD1; cdr3_nt: TGTGCCACCAGCAGAGAGCGACAGGGGGCCTACGAGCAGTACTTC; cdr3_aa: CATSRERQGAYEQYF
clone_size: .; v_call: TRBV13; j_call: TRBJ2-2; d_call: TRBD1; cdr3_nt: TGTGCCAGCAGCTTAAAAGGGGGCCCGAACACCGGGGAGCTGTTTTTT; cdr3_aa: CASSLKGGPNTGELFF
clone_size: .; v_call: TRBV5-1; j_call: TRBJ1-1; d_call: TRBD1; cdr3_nt: TGCGCCAGCAGTCCCCTCGGGCAGGGGGTCATGAACACTGAAGCTTTCTTT; cdr3_aa: CASSPLGQGVMNTEAFF
clone_size: .; v_call: TRBV6-5; j_call: TRBJ2-1; d_call: TRBD2; cdr3_nt: TGTGCCAGCGGGTGGGTAACTAGCGGGAGTCTTGAGCAGTTCTTC; cdr3_aa: CASGWVTSGSLEQFF
clone_size: .; v_call: TRBV10-1; j_call: TRBJ2-4; d_call: .; cdr3_nt: TGCGCCAGCAGTGAAGATCCGGCGGAAGGGGTAGCCAAAAACATTCAGTACTTC; cdr3_aa: CASSEDPAEGVAKNIQYF
clone_size: .; v_call: TRBV19; j_call: TRBJ2-2; d_call: .; cdr3_nt: TGTGCCAGTAGTACACCCTCCTCGACACGGAACACCGGGGAGCTGTTTTTT; cdr3_aa: CASSTPSSTRNTGELFF
clone_size: .; v_call: TRBV4-1; j_call: TRBJ2-2; d_call: TRBD2; cdr3_nt: TGCGCCAGCAGCCAAGATCTAGCGGGGGGGCCGAGCACCGGGGAGCTGTTTTTT; cdr3_aa: CASSQDLAGGPSTGELFF